A selection of T cell receptor beta chains follows, all from one sample in a study of blood T cell repertoires in COVID-19. TCRdb's copy holds only in-frame clones and misses some; the assay was immunoSEQ multiplex PCR. The table has 300,000 to 400,000 clones, around 87% seen once. The specimen sequenced was peripheral blood. The receptors stem from a woman in her sixties with COVID-19, enrolled during active disease. CDR3s include the opening cysteine and the closing phenylalanine or tryptophan. D genes are given only for firm matches. Expanded clones get a size class; other rows say once, few or many, or leave the size out.

cdr3_nt	cdr3_aa	v_call	j_call	clone_size	d_call
TGTGCCAGCAGCGTTACAGGGGGGATGGGACACACTGAAGCTTTCTTT	CASSVTGGMGHTEAFF	TRBV9	TRBJ1-1	-	TRBD1
TGTGCCACCAGCAGACCAGGGGAGCTATCGAGGGAGCAGTACTTC	CATSRPGELSREQYF	TRBV15	TRBJ2-7	-	-
TGTGCCAGCAGCTTAGAGCAGGGGAGGGTCTATGGCTACACCTTC	CASSLEQGRVYGYTF	TRBV11-2	TRBJ1-2	-	-
TGTGCCAGCAGCTCTGCAGGGTGGAGCTATGGCTACACCTTC	CASSSAGWSYGYTF	TRBV7-2	TRBJ1-2	-	-
TGTGCCAGCAGCAAAATCCCAGGCGGCTACACCTTC	CASSKIPGGYTF	TRBV21-1	TRBJ1-2	few	-
TGCGCCAGCAGTATGGGCTCGCTTACACCCCTCCACTTT	CASSMGSLTPLHF	TRBV5-1	TRBJ1-6	-	-
TGTGCCAGCAGCGGGTGGGGACAGGGGGCATCTCAGCCCCAGCATTTT	CASSGWGQGASQPQHF	TRBV5-6	TRBJ1-5	-	TRBD1
TGCGCCAGCAGCCAAGATCAGCGGGGGTTGCACGGGGAGCTGTTTTTT	CASSQDQRGLHGELFF	TRBV4-1	TRBJ2-2	-	TRBD2
TGTGCCAGCAGTTTGACTAGGGGCAATCAGCCCCAGCATTTT	CASSLTRGNQPQHF	TRBV27	TRBJ1-5	-	-
TGTGCCAGCAGCCCATCGACAGGGGAGGAAAAACTGTTTTTT	CASSPSTGEEKLFF	TRBV13	TRBJ1-4	-	TRBD1
TGTGCCAGCAGCCAGGCAGACAGGGGCACCGGGGAGCTGTTTTTT	CASSQADRGTGELFF	TRBV7-6	TRBJ2-2	few	TRBD1
TGCGCCAGCAGCCCCGGGTCGAAATACGAGCAGTACTTC	CASSPGSKYEQYF	TRBV5-1	TRBJ2-7	-	-
TGTGCCACCAGCAGACGGGACAGGGGATTTACTAATGAAAAACTGTTTTTT	CATSRRDRGFTNEKLFF	TRBV15	TRBJ1-4	-	TRBD1
TGTGCCACCAGCAGAGCCACAGGGGGTAGCAATCAGCCCCAGCATTTT	CATSRATGGSNQPQHF	TRBV15	TRBJ1-5	few	TRBD1
TGTGCCAGCAGTGGGACAGGGTTGGATGAGCAGTTCTTC	CASSGTGLDEQFF	TRBV12-3/TRBV12-4	TRBJ2-1	-	TRBD1
TGCGCCAGCAGCCAAGGGACAGGGGATGGCTACACCTTC	CASSQGTGDGYTF	TRBV5-1	TRBJ1-2	few	TRBD1
TGCGCCAGCAGCCAAGTTGGGACTAGTGGGAGTGAGACCCAGTACTTC	CASSQVGTSGSETQYF	TRBV4-1	TRBJ2-5	-	TRBD2
TGTGCCAGCAGCCCCGGCGATTCTGGGCGATATAATGGCTACACCTTC	CASSPGDSGRYNGYTF	TRBV3-1/TRBV3-2	TRBJ1-2	few	-
TGTGCCAGTAGAAGGAGAGGGGGCGAGTACGAGCAGTACTTC	CASRRRGGEYEQYF	TRBV19	TRBJ2-7	-	TRBD1
TGTGCCAGTAGTATTATCGGGAGCGCGGATGAGCAGTTCTTC	CASSIIGSADEQFF	TRBV19	TRBJ2-1	-	-
TGCAGCGTTATTGTACAGGGATGGTCTGGGGCCAACGTCCTGACTTTC	CSVIVQGWSGANVLTF	TRBV29-1	TRBJ2-6	once	-
TGTGCCAGCAGCTTGATGGGACAGTACGTTGGCAATCAGCCCCAGCATTTT	CASSLMGQYVGNQPQHF	TRBV7-2	TRBJ1-5	once	TRBD1
TGTGCCAGCAGTGGATGGACAGGGAGCTGGGACTATGGCTACACCTTC	CASSGWTGSWDYGYTF	TRBV25-1	TRBJ1-2	-	TRBD1
TGTGCCAGCAGCCGGCCCCTGGGAGGGGAAAAACTGTTTTTT	CASSRPLGGEKLFF	TRBV7-9	TRBJ1-4	-	-
TGCGCCAGCAGCCAAGATGTGGGGACAGGGAGCGGAAAACTGTTTTTT	CASSQDVGTGSGKLFF	TRBV4-1	TRBJ1-4	few	TRBD1
TGCAGCGCCCGGGGACTAGGATCTTACGAGCAGTACTTC	CSARGLGSYEQYF	TRBV29-1	TRBJ2-7	-	TRBD2
TGTGCCAGCAGCCCGAGGACAGACGACACTGAAGCTTTCTTT	CASSPRTDDTEAFF	TRBV5-5	TRBJ1-1	once	-
TGCGCCAGCAGCCAAGATCCGGGTTGGGGAGACGATACGCAGTATTTT	CASSQDPGWGDDTQYF	TRBV4-1	TRBJ2-3	once	-
TGCGCCAGCAGCCAAGGACAAGGGGGTTCCAATGAAAAACTGTTTTTT	CASSQGQGGSNEKLFF	TRBV4-1	TRBJ1-4	-	-
TGTGCCAGCAGTTTAGCTGCGGTTGGGACCCAGTACTTC	CASSLAAVGTQYF	TRBV12-3/TRBV12-4	TRBJ2-5	-	-
TGTGCCAGCAGCTCTATTGATTCACCCCTCCACTTT	CASSSIDSPLHF	TRBV7-9	TRBJ1-6	-	-
TGTGCCAGCAGCCCGTCCAAGCGTGCCCAGTACTTC	CASSPSKRAQYF	TRBV27	TRBJ2-5	-	-
TGCAGTGCTTCTCCGGGAATTGAAGCTTTCTTT	CSASPGIEAFF	TRBV20-1	TRBJ1-1	-	-
TGTGCCAGCAGCTCCAGTACCGGGTTCATGAACACTGAAGCTTTCTTT	CASSSSTGFMNTEAFF	TRBV7-2	TRBJ1-1	-	-
TGTGCCAGCGTTAGCTCCCTCAGGGCTGACTATGGCTACACCTTC	CASVSSLRADYGYTF	TRBV18	TRBJ1-2	-	-
TGTGCCAGCAGTACAGGGGAAAACAGCAATCAGCCCCAGCATTTT	CASSTGENSNQPQHF	TRBV6-6	TRBJ1-5	-	TRBD1
TGCAGCGTTGGGGACAGGGAGGCTGTAAAACTGTTTTTT	CSVGDREAVKLFF	TRBV29-1	TRBJ1-4	-	TRBD1
TGTGCCAGCAGCCTCCTGAGGGGGGGGCCCAATCAGCCCCAGCATTTT	CASSLLRGGPNQPQHF	TRBV7-8	TRBJ1-5	few	-
TGCGCCAGCAGCTTGGCGACGGGATACACTGAAGCTTTCTTT	CASSLATGYTEAFF	TRBV5-1	TRBJ1-1	few	-
TGTGCCAGCAGGACAGGGGCTAGCTACGAGCAGTACTTC	CASRTGASYEQYF	TRBV7-9	TRBJ2-7	-	TRBD1
TGTGCCATCAGCCGGGGACAGTTGAACACTGAAGCTTTCTTT	CAISRGQLNTEAFF	TRBV10-3	TRBJ1-1	-	TRBD1
TGTGCCACCAGTGATACGGGGGGGGAGCAGCCCCAGCATTTT	CATSDTGGEQPQHF	TRBV24-1	TRBJ1-5	-	-
TGTGCCAGCAGCTCCCGGACACAGAGCACAGATACGCAGTATTTT	CASSSRTQSTDTQYF	TRBV9	TRBJ2-3	-	-
TGTGCCAGCAGCCACCCCGGCCGGGGGGCAAGAAACTATGGCTACACCTTC	CASSHPGRGARNYGYTF	TRBV7-9	TRBJ1-2	-	-
TGCGCCAGCGATCTGACAGACCTCGCCCACTTC	CASDLTDLAHF	TRBV23-1	TRBJ1-2	-	-
TGCAGCGTCCGTGCGGGACAGGGCTCCTTTGGCTACACCTTC	CSVRAGQGSFGYTF	TRBV29-1	TRBJ1-2	-	TRBD1
TGTGCCAGCAGTTCACCGCGGGACAGGCATTATGGCTACACCTTC	CASSSPRDRHYGYTF	TRBV6-5	TRBJ1-2	-	TRBD1
TGTGCCAGCAGTAGGGGATTCCGGGGCAATCAGCCCCAGCATTTT	CASSRGFRGNQPQHF	TRBV6-6	TRBJ1-5	few	-
TGTGCCAGCAGTGAAGCGCGAGGTTATTCCTACGAGCAGTACTTC	CASSEARGYSYEQYF	TRBV2	TRBJ2-7	-	-
TGTGCCAGCAGTAGGCCCAGGGGGCGGGAAGAAGCTTTCTTT	CASSRPRGREEAFF	TRBV28	TRBJ1-1	-	TRBD1
TGTGCCAGTAGTATTACAACCTACAATGAGCAGTTCTTC	CASSITTYNEQFF	TRBV19	TRBJ2-1	few	-
TGTGCCAGCAGCTTGTGGGCTAGCGGGGCGAACGATCAAGAGACCCAGTACTTC	CASSLWASGANDQETQYF	TRBV5-6	TRBJ2-5	-	TRBD2
TGTGCTAGCAGCCCCTCAGGGGGTGCGAATGAAAAACTGTTTTTT	CASSPSGGANEKLFF	TRBV7-7	TRBJ1-4	-	TRBD1
TGCGCCAGCAGCGGCAGGGCAAATGAAAAACTGTTTTTT	CASSGRANEKLFF	TRBV5-1	TRBJ1-4	-	-
TGTGCCAGCAGGGCGGGACAGGTGAACACTGAAGCTTTCTTT	CASRAGQVNTEAFF	TRBV2	TRBJ1-1	once	TRBD1